Following are 22 T cell receptor beta chains from one sample sequenced in a study of cytomegalovirus exposure and HLA in healthy donors. The PCR employed 60 Vbeta primers together with 13 Jbeta primers. Sequencing was performed with immunoSEQ multiplex PCR; in TCRdb, only in-frame clones are kept and a portion is missing. The sample carries approximately 210,000 clones, 70% to 80% recorded once. The sample consisted of PBMCs. The receptors stem from a woman in her fifties or sixties in good health and CMV-seronegative.

The chain recombines TRBV5-1 with TRBJ2-2; TRBD1 is a possible D gene (5 bases). The ends were cut back, 4 bases at V and 6 bases at J, with 16 bases in the middle. The CDR3 totals 15 residues. CDR1 and CDR2 (germline): SGHRS, YFSETQ. Here the CDR3 reads CASSIDPAGPGELFF. CDR3 in DNA: TGCGCCAGCAGCATAGACCCAGCAGGGCCCGGGGAGCTGTTTTTT.

The chain couples TRBV6-5 to TRBJ2-3, with TRBD1 matching over 7 bases. From germline, CDR1 is MNHEY and CDR2 SVGAGI. V shed 4 bases and J 0 bases; nucleotides not matched to a gene: 1. The CDR3 runs to 14 residues. CDR3 bases: TGTGCCAGCAGTTGGACAGGCAGCACAGATACGCAGTATTTT. Amino acid sequence: CASSWTGSTDTQYF.

The rearrangement uses TRBV6-5 and TRBJ1-2; 7 bases match TRBD1. Losses at the gene ends were 7 bases for V and 7 bases for J; bases not matched to a gene: 12. The CDR3 runs 14 residues. Germline V lookup: CDR1 MNHEY, CDR2 SVGAGI. CDR3 amino acids: CASTNPGGGAGYTF. As DNA, the CDR3 is TGTGCCAGCACAAACCCCGGAGGGGGCGCTGGCTACACCTTC.

This clone was seen once. The chain couples TRBV19 to TRBJ1-3; D remains unclear. Trimming removed 8 bases from V and 0 bases from J, with 11 bases in between. The germline V gene encodes CDR1 LNHDA and CDR2 SQIVND (reference sequence). The CDR3 is made up of 14 amino acids. The CDR3 bases are TGTGCCAGTCGAGAGGTAGGCTCTGGAAACACCATATATTTT. Its protein is CASREVGSGNTIYF. Complete variable domain (other parts from reference TRBV19 and TRBJ1-3): DGGITQSPKYLFRKEGQNVTLSCEQNLNHDAMYWYRQDPGQGLRLIYYSQIVNDFQKGDIAEGYSVSREKKESFPLTVTSAQKNPTAFYLCASREVGSGNTIYFGEGSWLTVV.

The chain employs TRBV9 and TRBJ2-1, with 7 bases fitting TRBD2. Germline V lookup: CDR1 SGDLS, CDR2 YYNGEE. V trimming: 3 bases; J trimming: 8 bases; junction bases outside the gene matches: 11. The CDR3 loop spans 15 amino acids. This CDR3 is CASSGGGGLSDEQFF. The DNA of the CDR3 is TGTGCCAGCAGCGGTGGGGGGGGACTTTCCGATGAGCAGTTCTTC.

J is TRBJ2-7 and V is TRBV5-8; tentative D call: TRBD1 (6 bases). The ends were cut back, 5 bases at V and 4 bases at J, with 19 bases in the middle. This CDR3 has 15 residues. Germline values: CDR1 SGHTS, CDR2 YDEGEE. CDR3 in amino acids: CASRLQGLVGYEQYF. In nucleotides, the CDR3 is TGTGCCAGCAGACTCCAGGGGTTAGTAGGGTACGAGCAGTACTTC.

The genes are TRBV18 and TRBJ1-1; D remains ambiguous. Per the germline V gene, CDR1 is KGHSH and CDR2 is LQKENI. This CDR3 is 14 amino acids long. V was clipped by 6 bases and J by 3 bases, with 14 bases between them. The CDR3 nucleotides are TGTGCCAGCTCGCGGGGTTCGGGTGACACTGAAGCTTTCTTT. Translated: CASSRGSGDTEAFF.

The chain combines TRBV19 with TRBJ1-2; no firm D call. Trimming stripped 6 bases from V and 5 bases from J, with 10 bases between. The CDR3 is 12 residues long. Germline V gene data show CDR1 as LNHDA and CDR2 as SQIVND (reference sequence). CDR3 protein: CASRTYGYGYTF. As DNA, the CDR3 is TGTGCCAGTAGAACCTACGGGTATGGCTACACCTTC.

This chain links TRBV6-6 with TRBJ1-2, with TRBD1 matching over 9 bases. The CDR3 spans 13 residues. V was clipped by 6 bases and J by 5 bases; unmatched bases: 4. CDR1 and CDR2 from the germline V gene are MNHNY and SVGAGI (reference sequence). CDR3 region: CASRSDRGYGYTF. Here the CDR3 DNA reads TGTGCCAGCAGGTCCGACAGGGGGTATGGCTACACCTTC.

The chain recombines TRBV5-1 with TRBJ2-5; 7 nucleotides align to TRBD1. This CDR3 has 17 residues. Per germline, CDR1 SGHRS and CDR2 YFSETQ. Losses at the gene ends were 1 base for V and 2 bases for J; bases not matched to a gene: 11. The CDR3 DNA reads TGCGCCAGCAGCTTGACAGGGGCGAACCCGGGGCAAGAGACCCAGTACTTC. Translation: CASSLTGANPGQETQYF.

The chain uses TRBV7-9 and TRBJ1-1, with TRBD1 matching 8 bases. The V and J ends lost 5 bases and 3 bases, in that order; junction bases with no gene match: 20. Germline V gene lookup returns CDR1 SEHNR and CDR2 FQNEAQ (reference sequence). The CDR3 is made up of 19 amino acids. The CDR3 loop is CASSLRSRWDRKPDTEAFF. The CDR3 DNA reads TGTGCCAGCAGCCTTCGATCTCGATGGGACAGGAAACCGGACACTGAAGCTTTCTTT.

The J gene is TRBJ2-7, the V gene TRBV28, with TRBD1 identical over 8 bases. V trimming: 7 bases; J trimming: 2 bases; junction bases outside the gene matches: 10. Germline V CDR1 and CDR2: MDHEN, SYDVKM. The CDR3 sequence is 15 residues long. CDR3 nucleotide sequence: TGTGCCAGCACCGAGCCCAGGGGGCAGACCTACGAGCAGTACTTC. Translating it yields CASTEPRGQTYEQYF.

The chain links TRBV5-1 to TRBJ2-5, with 7 bases fitting TRBD1. Germline V CDR1 and CDR2: SGHRS, YFSETQ. CDR3 length equals 13 residues. V was pared by 6 bases and J by 4 bases, with 6 bases of the junction left unmatched. CDR3 bases: TGCGCCAGCACCACAGGGGTGCTAGAGACCCAGTACTTC. This encodes CASTTGVLETQYF.

This rearrangement joins TRBV7-2 to TRBJ2-7; 7 positions match TRBD1. Losses at the gene ends were 2 bases for V and 0 bases for J; bases not matched to a gene: 1. Germline loops: CDR1 SGHTA, CDR2 FQGNSA. The CDR3 runs to 14 residues. This CDR3 is CASSLTGASYEQYF. Written as DNA, the CDR3 is TGTGCCAGCAGCTTAACAGGGGCCTCCTACGAGCAGTACTTC.

This clone came up once. This rearrangement joins TRBV5-4 to TRBJ2-5, with 8 bases identical to TRBD2. The assigned J gene may be wrong: the sequence end matches TRBJ2-7 better. The CDR3 sequence is 13 residues long. CDR1 and CDR2 from the germline V gene are SGHNT and YYREEE (reference sequence). CDR3 sequence (DNA): TGTGCCAGCGGACTAGCAGGTACCTACGAGCAGTACTTC. Amino acids: CASGLAGTYEQYF.

The V and J genes are TRBV5-1 and TRBJ2-3; D remains unclear. This CDR3 is built from 12 residues. V was shortened by 3 bases and J by 6 bases, with 8 bases between the two germline ends. Germline lookup yields CDR1 SGHRS and CDR2 YFSETQ. The CDR3 coding sequence is TGCGCCAGCAGCTCATTCCGGGATACGCAGTATTTT. Translated, it gives CASSSFRDTQYF.

The gene calls are TRBV6-4 and TRBJ1-2; D uncertain. The V gene's germline CDR1 is MRHNA and CDR2 SNTAGT. The V end was cut by 2 bases, the J end by 4 bases, with 5 bases between. The CDR3 runs to 12 residues. The CDR3 is CASSDGRYGYTF. CDR3 nucleotide sequence: TGTGCCAGCAGTGACGGGCGCTATGGCTACACCTTC.

The gene calls are TRBV5-1 and TRBJ2-7; 8 nucleotides match TRBD1. The CDR3 covers 14 residues. J was trimmed by 5 bases and V by 4 bases; bases with no gene match: 8. CDR1 SGHRS and CDR2 YFSETQ come from the germline V gene. CDR3 amino acids: CASSPDRVSHEQYF. CDR3 nucleotides: TGCGCCAGCAGCCCGGACAGGGTGAGTCACGAGCAGTACTTC.

In the case of this clone: Distinct nucleotide sequences in the sample also encode this CDR3. The CDR3 DNA reads TGTGCCAGCAGCCTAGCCGGGCGAGATACGCAGTATTTT. This sequence encodes CASSLAGRDTQYF. The chain is built from TRBV28 and TRBJ2-3; possible D gene TRBD2, 5 bases. Germline-derived CDR1 and CDR2 are MDHEN and SYDVKM. This CDR3 has 13 residues. Between the trimmed V and J ends, which lost 6 bases and 5 bases, there was a span of 12 bases.

The rearrangement uses TRBV5-1 and TRBJ2-3, with D unclear. Germline V gives CDR1 SGHRS, CDR2 YFSETQ. There are 16 residues in the CDR3. The V end lost 0 bases, the J end lost 0 bases, and 11 bases lay between the germline ends. The CDR3 bases are TGCGCCAGCAGCTTGGTAGCCACTTCTAGCACAGATACGCAGTATTTT. Translated: CASSLVATSSTDTQYF.

This clone came up a few times. V is TRBV6-5 and J is TRBJ1-2; 7 nucleotides align to TRBD1. J lost 1 base, V lost 6 bases, and 5 bases had no gene match. This CDR3 has 14 amino acids. Germline CDR1 and CDR2: MNHEY and SVGAGI. The CDR3 nucleotides read TGTGCCAGCAGGCTGGGACAGAATAACTATGGCTACACCTTC. Translated: CASRLGQNNYGYTF.

This chain uses TRBV7-9 with TRBJ1-4, with D perhaps TRBD1 (6 bases). V shed 5 bases and J shed 7 bases, with 23 bases lying between them. The V gene's germline CDR1 is SEHNR and CDR2 FQNEAQ (reference sequence). This CDR3 has 17 residues. CDR3 in amino acids: CASSHRDNFPGREKLFF. The CDR3 region has the DNA TGTGCCAGCAGCCACCGGGACAACTTTCCTGGACGTGAAAAACTGTTTTTT.